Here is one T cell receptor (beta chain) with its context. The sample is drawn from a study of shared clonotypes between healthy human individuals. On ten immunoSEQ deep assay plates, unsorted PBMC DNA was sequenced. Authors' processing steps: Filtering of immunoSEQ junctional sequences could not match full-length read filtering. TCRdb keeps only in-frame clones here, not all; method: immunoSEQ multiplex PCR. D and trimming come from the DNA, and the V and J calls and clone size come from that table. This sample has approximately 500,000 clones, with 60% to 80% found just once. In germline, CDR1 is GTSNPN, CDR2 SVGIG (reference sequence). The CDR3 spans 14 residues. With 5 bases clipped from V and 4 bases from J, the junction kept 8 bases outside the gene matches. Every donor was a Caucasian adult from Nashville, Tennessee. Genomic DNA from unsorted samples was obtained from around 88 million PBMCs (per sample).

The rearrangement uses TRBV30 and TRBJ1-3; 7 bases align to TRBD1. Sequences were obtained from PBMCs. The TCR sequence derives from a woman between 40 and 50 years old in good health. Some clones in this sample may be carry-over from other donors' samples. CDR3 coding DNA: TGTGCCTGGGGGAAGGGGGCGCGGGGAAACACCATATATTTT. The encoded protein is CAWGKGARGNTIYF. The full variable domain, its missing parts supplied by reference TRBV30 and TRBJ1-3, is SQTIHQWPATLVQPVGSPLSLECTVEGTSNPNLYWYRQAAGRGLQLLFYSVGIGQISSEVPQNLSASRPQDRQFILSSKKLLLSDSGFYLCAWGKGARGNTIYFGEGSWLTVV.